The next 14 T cell receptor beta chains were all read from a single sample in a study of cytomegalovirus exposure and HLA in healthy donors (dated by TCRdb to the late 2010s). The library was built by means of the immunoSEQ multiplex PCR assay. For the multiplex PCR, a mixture combining 60 forward primers for TCR Vbeta segments and 13 reverse primers for TCR Jbeta segments was used. In its TCRdb copy, this immuneACCESS table keeps in-frame sequences only and misses some clones. Where compared with another copy, unresolved V genes explain less than half of these, and the others have no known cause. The sample table lists roughly 120,000 clones, approximately 80% of them with a count of one. Roughly 0.92% of the sample rests with the top ten. The source material was PBMCs. The source is a woman in her thirties in good health and CMV-seronegative.

In this sample, this clone turned up once. V and J are TRBV11-2 and TRBJ2-5; 10 bases are shared with TRBD2. With the DNA end fitting TRBJ2-7 better, the J assignment may be wrong. The CDR3 spans 15 residues. Germline CDR1 reads SGHAT; CDR2 reads FQNNGV. CDR3 in amino acids: CASSLELAGAYEQYF. The CDR3 DNA follows: TGTGCCAGCAGCTTAGAGCTAGCGGGGGCCTACGAGCAGTACTTC.

The rearrangement uses TRBV5-1 and TRBJ2-6; TRBD1 is a possible D gene (5 bases). This CDR3 is built from 17 residues. Trimming took 1 base from V and 3 from J, leaving 14 bases between them. Germline CDR1 reads SGHRS; CDR2 reads YFSETQ. CDR3 coding DNA: TGCGCCAGCAGCTTGCAGGGCTCCCGTAATGGGGCCAACGTCCTGACTTTC. This translates into CASSLQGSRNGANVLTF.

The rearrangement uses TRBV19 and TRBJ1-3; D is uncertain. V was cut by 8 bases and J by 6 bases, with 17 bases left in between. Germline V CDR1 and CDR2: LNHDA, SQIVND (reference sequence). The CDR3 is 14 amino acids. The CDR3 sequence is CASEQYGVPNTIYF. The DNA for the CDR3 is TGTGCCAGTGAGCAGTACGGGGTCCCAAACACCATATATTTT.

This clone was seen a few times. J is TRBJ2-4 and V is TRBV7-9; 7 bases map to TRBD1. The CDR3 extends over 12 amino acids. V was clipped by 5 bases and J by 8 bases; unmatched bases: 3. Germline V gene data show CDR1 as SEHNR and CDR2 as FQNEAQ (reference sequence). CDR3 DNA sequence: TGTGCCAGCAGCCCCGGACAGGACATTCAGTACTTC. Encoded protein: CASSPGQDIQYF.

V gene TRBV5-1 combines with J gene TRBJ2-7; D gene unclear. The CDR3 is 12 residues long. Per the germline V gene, CDR1 is SGHRS and CDR2 is YFSETQ. Trimming removed 4 bases at V and 2 bases at J, with 7 bases between. In DNA, the CDR3 is TGCGCCAGCAGCCTTGACACCTACGAGCAGTACTTC. Encoded protein: CASSLDTYEQYF.

The gene calls are TRBV20-1 and TRBJ1-2, with D unclear. The CDR3 covers 10 residues. Germline assignment: CDR1 DFQATT and CDR2 SNEGSKA (reference sequence). V was cut by 6 bases and J by 3 bases, with 5 bases left in between. Here the CDR3 DNA reads TGCAGTGCCTTATACTATGGCTACACCTTC. This sequence encodes CSALYYGYTF.

The gene calls are TRBV5-1 and TRBJ2-5; the D is unclear. CDR3 size: 13 residues. V was clipped by 0 bases and J by 4 bases, with 7 bases between them. Per the germline V gene, CDR1 is SGHRS and CDR2 is YFSETQ. The CDR3 loop is CASSLASGETQYF. The DNA for the CDR3 is TGCGCCAGCAGCTTGGCCTCCGGAGAGACCCAGTACTTC.

J is TRBJ2-2 and V is TRBV29-1, with D possibly matching TRBD2 (5 bases). CDR3 length: 14 amino acids. Germline V gene lookup returns CDR1 SQVTM and CDR2 ANQGSEA. Trimming left V 1 base short and J 2 bases short, with 8 bases between. This CDR3 is CSVEAGYNTGELFF. CDR3 coding DNA: TGCAGCGTTGAAGCGGGATATAACACCGGGGAGCTGTTTTTT.

The chain joins TRBV7-8 to TRBJ1-1; 8 nucleotides line up with TRBD1. V shed 4 bases, J shed 5 bases, and the junction held 0 bases outside the gene matches. Germline V gene lookup returns CDR1 SGHVS and CDR2 FQNEAQ. This CDR3 has 12 amino acids. In DNA form, the CDR3 reads TGTGCCAGCAGCTACAGGGGGACTGAAGCTTTCTTT. This encodes CASSYRGTEAFF.

CDR3 bases: TGTGCCAGCAGTGTAGGCAGCGAGAACTATGGCTACACCTTC. It translates to CASSVGSENYGYTF. The chain couples TRBV6-1 to TRBJ1-2; D is unresolved. CDR1 and CDR2 from the germline V gene are MNHNS and SASEGT. Trimming left V 4 bases short and J 2 bases short, with 11 bases between. This CDR3 contains 14 residues.

The J gene is TRBJ1-1, the V gene TRBV4-1; 8 bases map to TRBD1. The junction had 9 bases not matched to a gene; V was cut back by 4 bases and J by 2 bases. The CDR3 sequence is 16 residues long. Per germline, CDR1 MGHRA and CDR2 YSYEKL. The CDR3 nucleotides read TGCGCCAGCAGCCCCTCCTTACAGGGGGGAAACACTGAAGCTTTCTTT. Its translation is CASSPSLQGGNTEAFF.

The CDR3 coding sequence is TGTGCCAGCAGCCAAGATGTAGGACAGGGAAACACTGAAGCTTTCTTT. This translates into CASSQDVGQGNTEAFF. The genes are TRBV4-2 and TRBJ1-1, with 8 positions matching TRBD1. CDR1 LGHNA and CDR2 YNFKEQ come from the germline V gene. CDR3 size: 16 residues. The junction had 5 bases not matched to a gene; V was cut back by 0 bases and J by 2 bases.

This clone was counted between two and nine times. The chain uses TRBV2 and TRBJ1-3; D is unclear. Trimming removed 4 bases from V and 0 bases from J, with 4 bases in between. The germline CDR1 and CDR2 sequences are SNHLY and FYNNEI. The CDR3 is made up of 13 amino acids. CDR3 amino acids: CASSGHSGNTIYF. The DNA of the CDR3 is TGTGCCAGCAGTGGTCACTCTGGAAACACCATATATTTT. The full variable domain, rest sourced from reference TRBV2 and TRBJ1-3, is EPEVTQTPSHQVTQMGQEVILRCVPISNHLYFYWYRQILGQKVEFLVSFYNNEISEKSEIFDDQFSVERPDGSNFTLKIRSTKLEDSAMYFCASSGHSGNTIYFGEGSWLTVV.

This chain connects TRBV5-1 to TRBJ2-5, with 16 bases lining up with TRBD2. Per germline, CDR1 SGHRS and CDR2 YFSETQ. The CDR3 consists of 18 residues. V was pared by 4 bases and J by 0 bases, with 6 bases of the junction left unmatched. The CDR3 protein is CASSPGLAGGEYQETQYF. The CDR3 nucleotides read TGCGCCAGCAGCCCGGGACTAGCGGGGGGGGAGTACCAAGAGACCCAGTACTTC. Combining the CDR3 with reference TRBV5-1 and TRBJ2-5 gives the whole variable domain KAGVTQTPRYLIKTRGQQVTLSCSPISGHRSVSWYQQTPGQGLQFLFEYFSETQRNKGNFPGRFSGRQFSNSRSEMNVSTLELGDSALYLCASSPGLAGGEYQETQYFGPGTRLLVL.